What follows are 27 T cell receptor beta chains derived from one specimen sequenced in a study of control samples from healthy donors and cancer patients. The method was immunoSEQ multiplex PCR; TCRdb's version includes in-frame clones alone and lacks a portion of them. The sample has some 2,900 clones; 78% are singletons. The sample consisted of formalin-fixed, paraffin-embedded tissue. The receptors derive from a male donor with melanoma.

The chain has TRBV7-2 and TRBJ2-7; D is unclear. Germline assignment: CDR1 SGHTA and CDR2 FQGNSA. The CDR3 is made up of 15 amino acids. V was shortened by 5 bases and J by 0 bases, with 14 bases between the two germline ends. The CDR3 loop is CASSLDLPSSYEQYF. The CDR3 DNA follows: TGTGCCAGCAGCCTCGACTTACCGAGCTCCTACGAGCAGTACTTC.

The rearrangement joins TRBV7-9 to TRBJ2-1; 8 bases agree with TRBD1. Trimming removed 8 bases from V and 10 bases from J; junction bases left unmatched: 10. Germline V gene data show CDR1 as SEHNR and CDR2 as FQNEAQ (reference sequence). The CDR3 is 13 residues long. The CDR3 nucleotides read TGTGCCAGCGACTTAGGGGGACAGGACGAGCAGTTCTTC. Protein product: CASDLGGQDEQFF.

The J gene is TRBJ2-5, the V gene TRBV5-1, with D possibly being TRBD2 (5 bases). The germline V gene has CDR1 SGHRS and CDR2 YFSETQ. This CDR3 has 15 amino acids. Trimming left V 1 base short and J 1 base short, with 11 bases between. Here the CDR3 reads CASSLPAASQETQYF. The CDR3 coding sequence is TGCGCCAGCAGCTTGCCAGCGGCCTCCCAAGAGACCCAGTACTTC.

Relative to its sample, this clone is hyperexpanded. This chain connects TRBV19 to TRBJ2-7, with 10 nucleotides matching TRBD2. CDR3 length: 14 residues. Germline lookup yields CDR1 LNHDA and CDR2 SQIVND (reference sequence). The J segment lost 3 bases and the V segment lost 3 bases, leaving 2 bases of the junction unmatched. The CDR3 nucleotides are TGTGCCAGTAGTATGGGACTAGCGAGCTACGAGCAGTACTTC. Amino acids: CASSMGLASYEQYF.

The rearrangement joins TRBV18 to TRBJ1-1; 7 nucleotides line up with TRBD1. CDR1 is KGHSH, CDR2 LQKENI, per germline. J lost 7 bases, V lost 4 bases, and 15 bases had no gene match. CDR3 size: 16 residues. As DNA, the CDR3 is TGTGCCAGCTCACTTAGTGTGGGCAGGGGGATGAATGAAGCTTTCTTT. This codes for CASSLSVGRGMNEAFF.

The chain recombines TRBV9 with TRBJ2-4; possible D gene TRBD2, 6 bases. V was cut by 9 bases and J by 3 bases, with 16 bases left in between. Germline-derived CDR1 and CDR2 are SGDLS and YYNGEE. The CDR3 runs to 14 residues. CDR3 amino acids: CATPSGEDKNIQYF. In DNA, the CDR3 is TGTGCCACCCCATCGGGAGAGGACAAAAACATTCAGTACTTC.

The chain joins TRBV10-3 to TRBJ2-1; D is perhaps TRBD1 or TRBD2 (6 bases each). Trimming removed 1 base from V and 9 bases from J, with 13 bases in between. Germline values: CDR1 ENHRY, CDR2 SYGVKD. CDR3 size: 14 residues. The CDR3 protein is CAISELGGRGEQFF. The CDR3 region has the DNA TGTGCCATCAGTGAGTTAGGGGGGCGAGGTGAGCAGTTCTTC.

This clone came up once. This sequence joins TRBV9 and TRBJ2-1, with D perhaps matching TRBD2 (5 bases). Germline V CDR1 and CDR2: SGDLS, YYNGEE. V lost 0 bases, J lost 2 bases, and 9 bases lay in between. There are 15 residues in the CDR3. DNA for the CDR3: TGTGCCAGCAGCGTAGGGGCTAGCCCCTACAATGAGCAGTTCTTC. This encodes CASSVGASPYNEQFF.

The rearrangement links TRBV6-5 to TRBJ1-1; no clear D gene. The CDR3 covers 13 residues. V shed 1 base and J shed 1 base, with 4 bases lying between them. Germline V lookup: CDR1 MNHEY, CDR2 SVGAGI. CDR3 in amino acids: CASSYWENTEAFF. DNA for the CDR3: TGTGCCAGCAGTTACTGGGAGAACACTGAAGCTTTCTTT.

The gene calls are TRBV12-3 or TRBV12-4 and TRBJ2-7; no reliable D call. V lost 3 bases, J lost 1 base, and 7 bases lay in between. The length of the CDR3 is 13 residues. This CDR3 is CASSLSISYEQYF. The CDR3 DNA follows: TGTGCCAGCAGTTTGTCTATTTCCTACGAGCAGTACTTC.

V usage is TRBV5-4 and J usage is TRBJ1-2; 8 positions agree with TRBD1. V was clipped by 3 bases and J by 2 bases; unmatched bases: 3. Per germline, CDR1 SGHNT and CDR2 YYREEE (reference sequence). The CDR3 extends over 14 amino acids. Here the CDR3 reads CASSSGQGNYGYTF. For the CDR3, the DNA is TGTGCCAGCAGCTCTGGACAGGGAAACTATGGCTACACCTTC.

The J gene is TRBJ2-5, the V gene TRBV21-1. TRBV21-1 is given as a pseudogene. The CDR3 contains 15 residues. DNA for the CDR3: TGTGCCAGCAGCAAAGGCACAAGAGATCAAGAGACCCAGTACTTC. Translated, it gives CASSKGTRDQETQYF.

On this clone itself: The junction departs from germline at one end; a sequencing error may be responsible. V gene TRBV29-1 combines with J gene TRBJ1-1; D not resolved. CDR1 and CDR2 from the germline V gene are SQVTM and ANQGSEA. CDR3 length equals 13 residues. The CDR3, as DNA: TGCAGCGTTCTGACGGTCATGAACACTGAAGTTTTCTTT. It specifies CSVLTVMNTEVFF.

V gene TRBV19 combines with J gene TRBJ2-7; the match to TRBD2 covers 7 bases. With 4 bases clipped from V and 2 bases from J, the junction kept 5 bases outside the gene matches. CDR3 size: 14 residues. Looked up from germline, CDR1 is LNHDA and CDR2 is SQIVND (reference sequence). The CDR3 region is CASSNFGGAYEQYF. The CDR3 DNA follows: TGTGCCAGTAGTAATTTTGGGGGGGCCTACGAGCAGTACTTC.

This clone was counted a few times. This chain connects TRBV4-1 to TRBJ1-4; D possibly corresponds to TRBD1 (6 bases). The germline V gene encodes CDR1 MGHRA and CDR2 YSYEKL. V dropped 7 bases and J dropped 8 bases, with 11 bases sitting between them. The CDR3 loop spans 12 amino acids. The DNA for the CDR3 is TGCGCCAGCACGACAGGTGGGGAAAAACTGTTTTTT. Protein product: CASTTGGEKLFF.

The genes are TRBV7-2 and TRBJ2-1, with 12 nucleotides matching TRBD2. Trimming cost V 6 bases and J 6 bases; bases outside gene matches: 9. The CDR3 extends over 16 amino acids. Germline lookup yields CDR1 SGHTA and CDR2 FQGNSA. The CDR3 reads CASSPTSGRKGNEQFF. Here the CDR3 DNA reads TGTGCCAGCAGTCCGACTAGCGGGAGAAAGGGCAATGAGCAGTTCTTC.

CDR3 in DNA: TGCGCCAGCAGCTTGGTCCGGGGTTCCTACGAGCAGTACTTC. As protein: CASSLVRGSYEQYF. The genes are TRBV5-1 and TRBJ2-7; maybe TRBD2 (5 bases). CDR3 length equals 14 residues. Between the trimmed V and J ends, which lost 0 bases and 1 base, there was a span of 8 bases. Looked up from germline, CDR1 is SGHRS and CDR2 is YFSETQ. The full variable domain, its missing parts supplied by reference TRBV5-1 and TRBJ2-7, is KAGVTQTPRYLIKTRGQQVTLSCSPISGHRSVSWYQQTPGQGLQFLFEYFSETQRNKGNFPGRFSGRQFSNSRSEMNVSTLELGDSALYLCASSLVRGSYEQYFGPGTRLTVT.

The chain links TRBV3-1 (or the pseudogene TRBV3-2) to TRBJ1-3; 7 positions agree with TRBD1. The CDR3 length is 17 residues. Germline lookup yields CDR1 LGHDT and CDR2 YNNKEL (reference sequence). J gave up 0 bases and V 3 bases, and 8 bases lay outside the gene matches. The CDR3 region has the DNA TGTGCCAGCAGCCAGGGGGCAGGGGGAAGCTCTGGAAACACCATATATTTT. This gives the protein CASSQGAGGSSGNTIYF.

This clone was counted a single time. The chain uses TRBV18 and TRBJ2-4; tentative D call: TRBD2 (5 bases). V lost 3 bases, J lost 1 base, and 13 bases lay in between. The CDR3 runs 16 residues. Looked up from germline, CDR1 is KGHSH and CDR2 is LQKENI. CDR3 loop: CASSPTREWAKNIQYF. In DNA form, the CDR3 reads TGTGCCAGCTCACCGACGAGGGAATGGGCCAAAAACATTCAGTACTTC.

The genes are TRBV6-1 and TRBJ2-3; 10 bases map to TRBD2. Germline V gives CDR1 MNHNS, CDR2 SASEGT. V shed 3 bases and J 6 bases; nucleotides not matched to a gene: 9. CDR3 length: 16 amino acids. The CDR3: CASSERTSGPMDTQYF. The CDR3, as DNA: TGTGCCAGCAGTGAGCGGACTAGCGGACCTATGGATACGCAGTATTTT.

As for this clone: One end of the junction fails to match germline, which may point to a read error. The rearrangement links TRBV7-8 to TRBJ1-5; maybe TRBD1 (5 bases). CDR1 is SGHVS, CDR2 FQNEAQ, per germline. The CDR3 runs 14 residues. DNA for the CDR3: TGTGCCAGCAGATTAGGGGCTAGCAATCAGCCCCAGCATTTT. It translates to CASRLGASNQPQHF.

The J gene is TRBJ2-7, the V gene TRBV5-1; 7 bases match TRBD1. CDR1 and CDR2 from the germline V gene are SGHRS and YFSETQ. The J segment lost 2 bases and the V segment lost 3 bases, leaving 5 bases of the junction unmatched. The CDR3 consists of 14 residues. This CDR3 reads CASSWGTAAYEQYF. CDR3 DNA sequence: TGCGCCAGCAGCTGGGGGACAGCCGCCTACGAGCAGTACTTC.

The chain uses TRBV6-5 and TRBJ1-4; TRBD1 agrees at 9 bases. V lost 0 bases to trimming and J lost 8 bases; unmatched junction nucleotides: 7. The CDR3 has 16 residues. CDR1 and CDR2 (germline): MNHEY, SVGAGI. CDR3 residues: CASSYSLTGGEEKLFF. CDR3 in DNA: TGTGCCAGCAGTTACTCGCTGACAGGGGGGGAAGAAAAACTGTTTTTT.

A few counts support this clone. The V gene is TRBV4-1, the J gene TRBJ2-2; D remains ambiguous. The germline CDR1 and CDR2 sequences are MGHRA and YSYEKL. Trimming removed 0 bases from V and 5 bases from J, with 1 base in between. The CDR3 runs to 12 residues. The chain's CDR3 is CASSQETGELFF. The CDR3 region has the DNA TGCGCCAGCAGCCAAGAAACCGGGGAGCTGTTTTTT.

In this sample, this clone turned up once. The chain carries TRBV4-2 and TRBJ2-5; 7 bases are a match to TRBD2. CDR1 and CDR2 (germline): LGHNA, YNFKEQ. The CDR3 length is 16 residues. The V and J ends lost 1 base and 1 base, in that order; junction bases with no gene match: 6. The CDR3 nucleotides read TGTGCCAGCAGCCAAGTGGGAGGGGACTCCCAAGAGACCCAGTACTTC. This codes for CASSQVGGDSQETQYF.

This clone was found once. This chain links TRBV5-1 with TRBJ2-7; 7 nucleotides agree with TRBD2. The CDR3 totals 16 residues. Germline CDR1 and CDR2: SGHRS and YFSETQ. J gave up 2 bases and V 4 bases, and 12 bases lay outside the gene matches. The CDR3 sequence: CASSKGAGDEAYEQYF. CDR3 DNA: TGCGCCAGCAGCAAGGGTGCGGGAGACGAAGCCTACGAGCAGTACTTC.

This chain links TRBV5-4 with TRBJ2-5; D tentatively reads TRBD1 or TRBD2 (5 bases each). V was clipped by 2 bases and J by 5 bases, with 13 bases between them. Per germline, CDR1 SGHNT and CDR2 YYREEE (reference sequence). This CDR3 region has 14 residues. The CDR3 bases are TGTGCCAGCAGCTTCCCGGGGCTGAAGGAGACCCAGTACTTC. Translated: CASSFPGLKETQYF.